The TCR beta chain described here comes from a study of CD8 T cells in ankylosing spondylitis. Study results and caveats: Ankylosing spondylitis blood appeared to be characterized by a TCR beta motif of several highly homologous variants.

CDR3 size: 15 residues. Germline lookup yields CDR1 SGHDT and CDR2 YYEEEE. V shed 0 bases and J shed 6 bases, with 13 bases lying between them. This clonotype was found a few times. Antigen unknown. TCRdb itself ran the 5' RACE reads through MiXCR, one entry per CDR3 protein. Of roughly 150,000 distinct CDR3 sequences listed, about 32% are singletons. The sequence was collected from a male donor with ankylosing spondylitis. The specimen was synovial fluid, either unsorted or a sorted T cell fraction (not recorded which). The gene calls are TRBV5-6 and TRBJ2-1, with D tentatively TRBD2 (5 bases). The CDR3 sequence: CASSLVSARANEQFF. The CDR3 DNA reads TGTGCCAGCAGCTTGGTGTCTGCGAGGGCCAATGAGCAGTTCTTC.